The present entry profiles one TCR beta chain with its context. What it binds is unknown. These data originate in a study of synovial regulatory T cells in juvenile arthritis. The study, taken as a whole, reports: Synovial Teff and blood CPL repertoires partially overlapped with iaTreg TCR repertoires, which were largely patient-private.

Assay used: immunoSEQ multiplex PCR; TCRdb lists only in-frame clones, some missing. This sample's table has 7,500 to 10,000 clones. This CDR3 is built from 16 residues. The protein alone is recorded here. CDR1 is LNHDA, CDR2 SQIVND, per germline (reference sequence). The origin of this receptor is a donor younger than 30 with juvenile idiopathic arthritis. Sequencing was done on a sample of Treg cells from blood. Stated subset: remaining (HLA-DR-negative) circulating blood Treg cells. This chain uses TRBV19 with TRBJ2-6; as DNA is missing, the TRBD1 call by TCRdb cannot be tested. The CDR3 is CATRDRGRAGANVLTF.